This TCR beta chain was documented in a study of molecular identifiers for immune sequencing clone quantification. Sorting was used to obtain naive CD8 T cells (CD8+CD4-CCR7+CD45RA+). TCRdb re-called the PCR reads with MiXCR, one entry per CDR3 protein. Of roughly 65,000 distinct CDR3 sequences in the sample, around 17% were seen once. General observations from the study: Sizes of clones that are highly expanded could be underestimated (if identical TCR molecules share a barcode). The study found clones above 20 RNA copies held over 97% of effector molecules and under 1% in naive cells.

The CDR3 totals 16 residues. The germline V gene has CDR1 SGHAT and CDR2 FQNNGV. As regards this clonotype: Its antigen is still unknown. Relative to the germline gene, one junction end is altered; a read error may explain this.

The specimen sequenced was naive CD8+ T cells from blood, with Jurkat cell RNA spiked in. The subset is: FACS-sorted CD8+CD4-CCR7+CD45RA+ naive T cells. The source is a human donor in good health. Some libraries in this study had Jurkat cell RNA spiked in. J is TRBJ2-1 and V is TRBV11-2; TRBD2 might be the D (6 bases). The CDR3 nucleotides are TGTGTCAGCAGCTTAGTTGGGCTAGCGTTCTACAATGAGCAGTTCTTC. Protein sequence: CVSSLVGLAFYNEQFF.